There are many counts of the clone carrying this T cell receptor beta chain. Its cognate antigen is unknown. This specimen comes from a study of regulatory T cells in long-lasting Graves disease. Study-level results: Analyses excluded thyroid tissue, covering peripheral blood alone.

Time point noted: newly diagnosed GD, antithyroid drugs for less than 3 months. From PBMCs, RNA was extracted and then used to make the TCR library. The V gene lost 6 bases and the J gene lost 4 bases, with 21 bases spanning the gap. This CDR3 is built from 17 residues. Germline CDR1 is MDHEN and CDR2 is SYDVKM. Relying on iRepertoire HTBI primers and Arm-PCR of CDR3 regions, the team built TCR beta libraries. TCRdb passed the multiplex PCR reads through MiXCR, listing each CDR3 protein once. The sample holds roughly 420,000 distinct CDR3 sequences, 15% to 20% seen once. This sample was also put to use in a study of T cells in Graves' hyperthyroidism and ophthalmopathy. From that report: When the TCR CDR3 underwent first-round RT-PCR, the HTBI primer set was used.

This receptor was obtained from a woman aged 18-35 years with Graves disease. The J gene is TRBJ2-2, the V gene TRBV28; tentatively, D is TRBD2 (7 bases). Sequencing was performed on peripheral blood mononuclear cells (PBMCs), taken at new diagnosis, from a patient treated with antithyroid drugs. DNA for the CDR3: TGTGCCAGCAGCCGTAGGCTAGCGGAGGGGGGCACCGGGGAGCTGTTTTTT. Encoded protein: CASSRRLAEGGTGELFF.